Each of the 20 T cell receptor beta chains below was sequenced from the same sample in a study of human T cells and chemical hapten exposure. TCRdb passed the RACE reads through MiXCR, listing each CDR3 protein once. The sample has fewer than 140,000 distinct CDR3 sequences; roughly 12% are singletons. Time point indicated: pre-sensitization, week 0. Treatment meaning: therapeutic diphenylcyclopropenone sensitization with weekly scalp DPC. The sequenced sample was whole blood, obtained in connection with sensitization to the hapten diphenylcyclopropenone (DPC). The receptors stem from a woman aged 45-60 years with alopecia areata. Some clones in this sample may be carry-over from other donors' samples.

This clonotype turned up a few times. The chain joins TRBV2 to TRBJ2-4; a possible D gene is TRBD1 (5 bases). Per germline, CDR1 SNHLY and CDR2 FYNNEI. The CDR3 has 11 amino acids. V was cut by 11 bases and J by 5 bases, with 10 bases left in between. CDR3 region: CAWGDENIQYF. The CDR3 DNA is TGTGCCTGGGGCGATGAAAACATTCAGTACTTC. Together with reference TRBV2 and TRBJ2-4, the CDR3 gives the full variable domain: EPEVTQTPSHQVTQMGQEVILRCVPISNHLYFYWYRQILGQKVEFLVSFYNNEISEKSEIFDDQFSVERPDGSNFTLKIRSTKLEDSAMYFCAWGDENIQYFGAGTRLSVL.

This clonotype was seen a handful of times. The chain uses TRBV5-4 and TRBJ2-4; no definite D call. Between the trimmed V and J ends, which lost 1 base and 4 bases, there was a span of 15 bases. Germline V gene lookup returns CDR1 SGHNT and CDR2 YYREEE (reference sequence). The CDR3 loop spans 16 amino acids. The CDR3 region has the DNA TGTGCCAGCAGCTTGTTCGCAGGCTCCGTGAAAAACATTCAGTACTTC. Its protein product is CASSLFAGSVKNIQYF.

This chain connects TRBV18 to TRBJ2-5; possibly TRBD2 for D (6 bases). Germline-derived CDR1 and CDR2 are KGHSH and LQKENI. V was cut by 6 bases and J by 3 bases, with 17 bases left in between. The CDR3 loop spans 15 amino acids. The DNA for the CDR3 is TGTGCCAGCTCCCACGGCGGGACTCCTAAAGAGACCCAGTACTTC. Amino acids: CASSHGGTPKETQYF.

The table lists this clonotype with many counts. The chain combines TRBV24-1 with TRBJ2-7; TRBD2 matches 9 bases. Germline trimming cut 7 bases from V and 2 bases from J; bases unmatched to any gene: 8. This CDR3 contains 15 residues. Germline V gene sequence: CDR1 KGHDR, CDR2 SFDVKD. The CDR3 DNA reads TGTGCCACCAGCAGTCTAGCGGGGTCCACCTACGAGCAGTACTTC. Its protein product is CATSSLAGSTYEQYF.

This clonotype occurred many times. The V gene is TRBV2, the J gene TRBJ2-1, with a tentative D call TRBD2 (5 bases). The CDR3 spans 13 residues. Germline V gene sequence: CDR1 SNHLY, CDR2 FYNNEI. V was clipped by 6 bases and J by 9 bases, with 15 bases between them. CDR3 nucleotides: TGTGCCAGCAGCCTCATACTAGTAATTGAGCAGTTCTTC. Translating gives CASSLILVIEQFF.

This clonotype occurred a few times. The rearrangement links TRBV4-1 to TRBJ1-2; D ambiguous. The CDR3 has 15 amino acids. The germline V and J ends were trimmed by 4 bases and 4 bases, with 16 bases remaining between them. CDR1 and CDR2 from the germline V gene are MGHRA and YSYEKL. CDR3: CASSPPVGPPYGYTF. Written as DNA, the CDR3 is TGCGCCAGCAGCCCTCCAGTGGGCCCCCCCTATGGCTACACCTTC.

V and J are TRBV10-3 and TRBJ2-3; D is ambiguous. V dropped 4 bases and J dropped 1 base, with 6 bases sitting between them. This CDR3 has 13 amino acids. Per germline, CDR1 ENHRY and CDR2 SYGVKD. The CDR3: CAISAAGTDTQYF. The CDR3 coding sequence is TGTGCCATCAGTGCTGCCGGCACAGATACGCAGTATTTT.

This clonotype came up many times. V gene TRBV11-3 combines with J gene TRBJ2-1, with TRBD2 matching 8 bases. The CDR3 runs 15 residues. CDR1 is SGHNT and CDR2 is YENEEA in the germline V gene. Losses at the gene ends were 1 base for V and 4 bases for J; bases not matched to a gene: 3. CDR3 in amino acids: CASSLAAGEYNEQFF. The DNA of the CDR3 is TGTGCCAGCAGCTTAGCAGCGGGGGAATACAATGAGCAGTTCTTC.

This chain uses TRBV6-5 with TRBJ1-4; the D gene is possibly TRBD1 (5 bases). Germline V CDR1 and CDR2: MNHEY, SVGAGI. This CDR3 is built from 13 residues. Between the trimmed V and J ends, which lost 8 bases and 5 bases, there was a span of 12 bases. The DNA for the CDR3 is TGTGCCAGCCTAGACAGAGCGAATGAAAAACTGTTTTTT. The encoded protein is CASLDRANEKLFF.

This clonotype has just a few counts. The chain employs TRBV18 and TRBJ1-2, with TRBD1 matching over 7 bases. CDR3 length equals 17 residues. Germline trimming cut 6 bases from V and 2 bases from J; bases unmatched to any gene: 15. Germline CDR1 and CDR2: KGHSH and LQKENI. The CDR3 region is CASSGRATGERNYGYTF. The CDR3 nucleotides are TGTGCCAGCTCCGGCCGGGCCACAGGGGAGAGGAACTATGGCTACACCTTC.

This chain connects TRBV7-6 to TRBJ2-3; D gene uncertain. The CDR3 is made up of 14 amino acids. CDR1 and CDR2 (germline): SGHVS, FNYEAQ. Trimming left V 3 bases short and J 4 bases short, with 11 bases between. This CDR3 reads CASSLNGLPDTQYF. CDR3 sequence (DNA): TGTGCCAGCAGCTTGAACGGGTTACCAGATACGCAGTATTTT.

This clonotype was observed a handful of times. The chain joins TRBV28 to TRBJ1-1, with D hard to call. The germline V and J ends were trimmed by 10 bases and 1 base, with 10 bases remaining between them. CDR1 is MDHEN and CDR2 is SYDVKM in the germline V gene. This CDR3 has 12 amino acids. As DNA, the CDR3 is TGTGCCACCTCAACGGCGAACACTGAAGCTTTCTTT. The encoded protein is CATSTANTEAFF.

The chain is built from TRBV20-1 and TRBJ2-1; D perhaps matches TRBD1 (6 bases). V lost 3 bases and J 0 bases, leaving 15 bases between the germline ends. This CDR3 region has 16 residues. CDR1 is DFQATT and CDR2 is SNEGSKA in the germline V gene (reference sequence). The CDR3 DNA follows: TGCAGTGCTAGTGCCCCCCTAGGGGGCTCCTACAATGAGCAGTTCTTC. It yields the protein CSASAPLGGSYNEQFF.

The chain carries TRBV28 and TRBJ1-1, with 7 bases aligning to TRBD1. With 5 bases clipped from V and 12 bases from J, the junction kept 9 bases outside the gene matches. From germline, CDR1 is MDHEN and CDR2 SYDVKM. The CDR3 covers 12 residues. The CDR3 region is CASSAQGYRPFF. CDR3 coding DNA: TGTGCCAGCAGTGCACAGGGGTACCGGCCTTTCTTT.

In its sample, this clonotype was seen a few times. The chain recombines TRBV28 with TRBJ2-3; TRBD2 matches 10 bases. The J segment lost 0 bases and the V segment lost 4 bases, leaving 13 bases of the junction unmatched. The CDR3 totals 19 residues. Germline values: CDR1 MDHEN, CDR2 SYDVKM. CDR3 in amino acids: CASSSFLAGEGTSTDTQYF. The CDR3 nucleotides read TGTGCCAGCAGTTCATTCCTAGCGGGAGAGGGGACTAGCACAGATACGCAGTATTTT.

The chain is built from TRBV4-1 and TRBJ1-4; D remains unclear. From germline, CDR1 is MGHRA and CDR2 YSYEKL. The ends were cut back, 0 bases at V and 0 bases at J, with 14 bases in the middle. The CDR3 is made up of 18 amino acids. Here the CDR3 DNA reads TGCGCCAGCAGCCAAGATTTCATAGTAACAGCAACTAATGAAAAACTGTTTTTT. Its translation is CASSQDFIVTATNEKLFF.

This clonotype occurred many times. The gene calls are TRBV11-2 and TRBJ1-2; D not certain. The CDR3 is 14 residues long. V dropped 2 bases and J dropped 6 bases, with 13 bases sitting between them. Germline V gene lookup returns CDR1 SGHAT and CDR2 FQNNGV. The CDR3 sequence is CASSLLSGNHGYTF. For the CDR3, the DNA is TGTGCCAGCAGCTTACTGTCGGGGAATCATGGCTACACCTTC.

The rearrangement links TRBV6-2 or TRBV6-3 to TRBJ2-1; a weak D match, TRBD1 (6 bases). V lost 4 bases and J 6 bases, leaving 16 bases between the germline ends. The germline V gene has CDR1 MNHEY and CDR2 SVGEGT. The CDR3 extends over 15 amino acids. This CDR3 reads CASSLRGFKANEQFF. The DNA of the CDR3 is TGTGCCAGCAGTTTAAGGGGGTTTAAGGCCAATGAGCAGTTCTTC.

This clonotype was counted between two and nine times. The CDR3 loop is CSAGVPTRTGGYTF. The DNA of the CDR3 is TGCAGTGCGGGGGTGCCCACACGGACTGGCGGCTACACCTTC. The V gene is TRBV20-1, the J gene TRBJ1-2; D is perhaps TRBD1 (5 bases). Between the trimmed V and J ends, which lost 6 bases and 8 bases, there was a span of 22 bases. The length of the CDR3 is 14 residues. Germline CDR1 and CDR2: DFQATT and SNEGSKA (reference sequence).

This chain links TRBV18 with TRBJ1-6; TRBD1 agrees at 11 bases. V trimming: 6 bases; J trimming: 8 bases; junction bases outside the gene matches: 6. This CDR3 contains 15 residues. Germline assignment: CDR1 KGHSH and CDR2 LQKENI. For the CDR3, the DNA is TGTGCCAGCTCGCCGGACAGGGGGCTCGATTCACCCCTCCACTTT. This codes for CASSPDRGLDSPLHF.